This T cell receptor (beta chain) was obtained from a study of blood T cell repertoires in COVID-19. Study-level information: From the United States, Italy and Spain came samples of acute and convalescent COVID-19. Nucleic acid was either cDNA or gDNA, and it came from T cells, B-cell-depleted T cells, or PBMCs.

V was clipped by 7 bases and J by 7 bases, with 16 bases between them. This CDR3 has 13 residues. Germline assignment: CDR1 MNHNY and CDR2 SVGAGI (reference sequence). Seattle cases were enrolled at active infection and followed longitudinally. Source study methods: It was from reference gene primer amplification that nucleated cell counts were estimated. Method: immunoSEQ multiplex PCR; TCRdb's copy keeps in-frame clones and lacks some. The V and J calls and the clone size are those of that table, but D and trimming were determined from the DNA. The sample includes around 270,000 clones, 70% to 85% of them seen just once.

The TCR originated in a human donor with COVID-19, enrolled during active disease. The donor label of this sample is uncertain. Sequenced: peripheral blood. The chain carries TRBV6-6 and TRBJ1-2; the D is unclear. The DNA of the CDR3 is TGTGCCAGCACGGTAGTGCTCTTATCTGGCTACACCTTC. It translates to CASTVVLLSGYTF.